This T cell receptor beta chain was captured by sequencing in a study of cytomegalovirus exposure and HLA in healthy donors. The PCR contained 60 Vbeta and 13 Jbeta primers. Method: immunoSEQ multiplex PCR; TCRdb's copy keeps in-frame clones and lacks some. The data contain some 130,000 clones, around three quarters of them singletons. Germline V gene data show CDR1 as MGHRA and CDR2 as YSYEKL. V was clipped by 0 bases and J by 0 bases, with 18 bases between them. This CDR3 comprises 19 residues. This sequence originates from a woman aged 60 to 75 in good health and CMV-seropositive. V and J are TRBV4-1 and TRBJ2-4; tentatively, D is TRBD2 (5 bases). Sequenced input: PBMCs. The CDR3 loop is CASSQETRRRVSAKNIQYF. For the CDR3, the DNA is TGCGCCAGCAGCCAAGAAACTCGTCGGCGGGTCTCAGCCAAAAACATTCAGTACTTC.